This TCR beta chain appears in the sequencing data of a study of cytomegalovirus exposure and HLA in healthy donors. Trimming shortened V by 0 bases and J by 6 bases, and 15 bases separated the two germline ends. In germline, CDR1 is SGDLS, CDR2 YYNGEE. The CDR3 consists of 15 residues. Amplification used 60 Vbeta primers and 13 Jbeta primers. Data came from immunoSEQ multiplex PCR; TCRdb stores just in-frame clones and leaves some out. This table holds 150,000 to 200,000 clones, roughly 80% found once. Study-wide results and limits: Trimming of TCR beta V- and J-genes showed a link, identified in a later analysis, to a missense DCLRE1C variant.

Note on this clone: The antigen is not known.

This chain links TRBV9 with TRBJ1-1; no reliable D call. The sample was PBMCs. This TCR came from a male donor in good health and CMV-seropositive. The CDR3 reads CASSVVVGRFAEAFF. The CDR3 nucleotides read TGTGCCAGCAGCGTAGTCGTGGGGAGGTTCGCTGAAGCTTTCTTT.